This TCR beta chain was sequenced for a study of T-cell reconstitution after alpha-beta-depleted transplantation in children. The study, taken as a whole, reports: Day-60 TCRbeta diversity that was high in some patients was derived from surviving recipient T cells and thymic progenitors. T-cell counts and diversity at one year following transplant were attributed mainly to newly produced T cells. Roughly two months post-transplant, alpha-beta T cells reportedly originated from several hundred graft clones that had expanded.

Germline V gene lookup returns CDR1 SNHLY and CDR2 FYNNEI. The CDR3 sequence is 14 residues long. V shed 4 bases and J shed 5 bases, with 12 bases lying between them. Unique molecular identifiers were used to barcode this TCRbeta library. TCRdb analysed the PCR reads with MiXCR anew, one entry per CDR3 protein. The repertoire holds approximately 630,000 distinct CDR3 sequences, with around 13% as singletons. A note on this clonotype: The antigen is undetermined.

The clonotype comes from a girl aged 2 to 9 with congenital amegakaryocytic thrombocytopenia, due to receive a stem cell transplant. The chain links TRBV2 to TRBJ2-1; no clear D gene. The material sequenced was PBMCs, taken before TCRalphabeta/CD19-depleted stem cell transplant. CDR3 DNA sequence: TGTGCCAGCAGTGTACGGAAACCCAACAATGAGCAGTTCTTC. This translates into CASSVRKPNNEQFF.